Below, 22 T cell receptor beta chains from the same sample are listed, as sequenced in a study of blood T cells in healthy people across ages. Primed by a sample-barcoded 5' primer and a J-beta primer mix, a second PCR proceeded for roughly 7 to 12 cycles. TCRdb re-called the 5' RACE reads with MiXCR, one entry per CDR3 protein. The sample gives roughly 830,000 distinct CDR3 sequences, around 68% of which show up once; 28% is in the top ten. Sequencing was done on a sample of blood. These receptors all stem from a man aged 25 to 45 in good health.

V usage is TRBV7-9 and J usage is TRBJ1-2, with TRBD1 matching 9 bases. This CDR3 contains 13 residues. V shed 5 bases, J shed 9 bases, and the junction held 7 bases outside the gene matches. Looked up from germline, CDR1 is SEHNR and CDR2 is FQNEAQ (reference sequence). The CDR3 here is CASSRQGVRSYTF. The CDR3 nucleotides read TGTGCCAGCAGCCGACAGGGGGTACGTAGCTACACCTTC.

The J gene is TRBJ2-1, the V gene TRBV7-9, with D unclear. The CDR3 has 15 amino acids. Between the trimmed V and J ends, which lost 8 bases and 7 bases, there was a span of 21 bases. Germline loops: CDR1 SEHNR, CDR2 FQNEAQ (reference sequence). The CDR3 nucleotides read TGTGCCAGCGGGATCCTCATGGGCAAAATTAATGAGCAGTTCTTC. This gives the protein CASGILMGKINEQFF.

The genes are TRBV27 and TRBJ2-3, with D possibly being TRBD1 or TRBD2 (5 bases each). Germline V gene data show CDR1 as MNHEY and CDR2 as SMNVEV (reference sequence). The CDR3 consists of 15 residues. Between the trimmed V and J ends, which lost 6 bases and 2 bases, there was a span of 15 bases. CDR3 residues: CASSKGPVATDTQYF. The CDR3 coding sequence is TGTGCCAGCAGCAAGGGACCGGTGGCCACAGATACGCAGTATTTT.

In its sample, this clonotype was seen a few times. The CDR3 coding sequence is TGTGCCACCAGTGCCCCCAGACGGGGGGGTAACAATGAGCAGTTCTTC. Protein product: CATSAPRRGGNNEQFF. The chain is built from TRBV24-1 and TRBJ2-1; 8 nucleotides align to TRBD2. This CDR3 has 16 residues. Per the germline V gene, CDR1 is KGHDR and CDR2 is SFDVKD. Trimming took 5 bases from V and 5 from J; bases not matched to a gene: 10.

The V and J genes are TRBV20-1 and TRBJ2-3; 7 bases agree with TRBD2. The V and J ends lost 6 bases and 2 bases, in that order; junction bases with no gene match: 8. Germline CDR1 DFQATT, CDR2 SNEGSKA (reference sequence). This CDR3 region has 14 residues. The CDR3 spells CSASSGTITDTQYF. The CDR3 DNA sequence: TGCAGTGCAAGCTCCGGGACTATCACAGATACGCAGTATTTT.

This rearrangement joins TRBV27 to TRBJ2-3; 8 nucleotides match TRBD2. The CDR3 is made up of 15 amino acids. V was pared by 6 bases and J by 5 bases, with 10 bases of the junction left unmatched. Germline V gene sequence: CDR1 MNHEY, CDR2 SMNVEV (reference sequence). CDR3 nucleotide sequence: TGTGCCAGCAGCTTAGGGGGACTAGGAGGAGATACGCAGTATTTT. Its protein product is CASSLGGLGGDTQYF.

This chain joins TRBV4-3 and TRBJ2-7; D is undetermined. The V gene lost 0 bases and the J gene lost 1 base, with 7 bases spanning the gap. Germline V gene sequence: CDR1 LGHNA, CDR2 YSLEER. The CDR3 totals 14 residues. The CDR3 loop reads CASSQDSQSYEQYF. The CDR3 bases are TGCGCCAGCAGCCAAGATAGCCAATCCTACGAGCAGTACTTC.

About this clonotype: The junction departs from germline at one end; a sequencing error may be responsible. The chain couples TRBV6-6 to TRBJ2-5; 8 bases fit TRBD1. CDR3 size: 14 residues. Looked up from germline, CDR1 is MNHNY and CDR2 is SVGAGI (reference sequence). This CDR3 reads CASSSGQGLSEQNF. CDR3 bases: TGTGCCAGCAGTTCCGGACAGGGTTTAAGCGAGCAGAACTTC.

DNA for the CDR3: TGCGCCAGCAGCCGAGGGGGGGTGCTGGGCACTGAAGCTTTCTTT. The encoded protein is CASSRGGVLGTEAFF. This sequence joins TRBV5-1 and TRBJ1-1, with D possibly TRBD1 on 6 matching bases. Trimming took off 4 bases at V and 4 bases at J, with 17 bases between the two ends. Germline V lookup: CDR1 SGHRS, CDR2 YFSETQ. The CDR3 sequence is 15 residues long.

This clonotype appeared a single time. This chain joins TRBV20-1 and TRBJ1-2; 10 nucleotides align to TRBD1. The ends lost 2 bases at V and 2 bases at J; junction bases unmatched: 5. CDR3 length equals 15 residues. The germline V gene has CDR1 DFQATT and CDR2 SNEGSKA (reference sequence). CDR3 protein: CSARPPDRGNYGYTF. The CDR3 DNA reads TGCAGTGCTAGACCTCCGGACAGGGGGAACTATGGCTACACCTTC.

V gene TRBV5-1 combines with J gene TRBJ1-2; D is uncertain. Germline CDR1 is SGHRS and CDR2 is YFSETQ. CDR3 length: 14 residues. Trimming removed 7 bases at V and 9 bases at J, with 22 bases between. CDR3 in DNA: TGCGCCAGCTCGGAGGATATGCAGGTTAGAAGCTACACCTTC. Its translation is CASSEDMQVRSYTF.

This clonotype was picked up a small number of times. V is TRBV7-6 and J is TRBJ1-5; D remains ambiguous. CDR1 and CDR2 (germline): SGHVS, FNYEAQ. The CDR3 runs 14 residues. Trimming cost V 2 bases and J 3 bases, with 8 bases left between them. CDR3 coding DNA: TGTGCCAGCAGCTTAAACGGTTACAATCAGCCCCAGCATTTT. Amino acids: CASSLNGYNQPQHF.

The chain couples TRBV29-1 to TRBJ2-2, with D perhaps matching TRBD2 (6 bases). Looked up from germline, CDR1 is SQVTM and CDR2 is ANQGSEA. The CDR3 contains 15 residues. Trimming pared 2 bases from V and 6 bases from J, leaving 16 bases between. The CDR3 reads CSVEKGAGGAGELFF. For the CDR3, the DNA is TGCAGCGTTGAAAAAGGGGCCGGCGGGGCCGGGGAGCTGTTTTTT.

A few counts support this clonotype. V usage is TRBV4-3 and J usage is TRBJ2-3; D unresolved. V lost 1 base and J lost 2, with 7 bases in between. CDR1 and CDR2 (germline): LGHNA, YSLEER. The CDR3 consists of 14 residues. The CDR3: CASSQGSTTDTQYF. The CDR3 DNA sequence: TGCGCCAGCAGCCAAGGGTCGACCACAGATACGCAGTATTTT.

V usage is TRBV7-2 and J usage is TRBJ2-3, with D perhaps matching TRBD2 (5 bases). Trimming removed 1 base from V and 3 bases from J, with 17 bases in between. There are 17 residues in the CDR3. The germline V gene encodes CDR1 SGHTA and CDR2 FQGNSA. CDR3 in amino acids: CASSLEGSGMRTDTQYF. CDR3 DNA: TGTGCCAGCAGCTTAGAGGGCAGCGGAATGAGGACAGATACGCAGTATTTT.

The J gene is TRBJ2-5, the V gene TRBV12-3 or TRBV12-4, with D tentatively TRBD1 (5 bases). CDR3 length: 15 residues. The V end was cut by 7 bases, the J end by 0 bases, with 15 bases between. CDR3 protein: CASIKGQGYQETQYF. CDR3 nucleotide sequence: TGTGCCAGCATCAAAGGCCAGGGATACCAAGAGACCCAGTACTTC.

The gene calls are TRBV15 and TRBJ2-4; 7 positions agree with TRBD1. The DNA end is a closer match to TRBJ2-7, so the J assignment may be wrong. Germline CDR1 LNHNV, CDR2 YYDKDF (reference sequence). The CDR3 runs 15 residues. CDR3 amino acids: CATSRSPGQHYEQYF. The CDR3 DNA is TGTGCCACCAGCAGATCCCCGGGACAGCACTACGAGCAGTACTTC.

The chain has TRBV4-3 and TRBJ2-3; 11 bases agree with TRBD2. From germline, CDR1 is LGHNA and CDR2 YSLEER. This CDR3 is 17 amino acids long. V trimming: 2 bases; J trimming: 5 bases; junction bases outside the gene matches: 9. CDR3 sequence (DNA): TGCGCCAGCAGCCAATATCTAGCGGGGGGCACGGGAGATACGCAGTATTTT. Encoded protein: CASSQYLAGGTGDTQYF.

This clonotype was detected a few times. The CDR3 loop is CATGEWGRGKNEQFF. CDR3 DNA sequence: TGTGCCACCGGAGAGTGGGGGCGGGGTAAGAATGAGCAGTTCTTC. The genes are TRBV6-2 or TRBV6-3 and TRBJ2-1; D possibly matches TRBD1 or TRBD2 (6 bases each). This CDR3 spans 15 amino acids. Germline assignment: CDR1 MNHEY and CDR2 SVGEGT. V lost 10 bases and J lost 7, with 23 bases in between.

This chain links TRBV27 with TRBJ2-3, with D perhaps matching TRBD1 (5 bases). V was cut by 5 bases and J by 4 bases, with 16 bases left in between. The CDR3 length is 15 residues. Germline CDR1 MNHEY, CDR2 SMNVEV (reference sequence). The CDR3 nucleotides read TGTGCCAGCAGTCCCCTGGGGATAGGGGCAGATACGCAGTATTTT. The encoded protein is CASSPLGIGADTQYF.

This clonotype has only a few counts. The chain combines TRBV2 with TRBJ2-6; weak D call: TRBD1 (6 bases). This CDR3 contains 18 residues. Germline assignment: CDR1 SNHLY and CDR2 FYNNEI. Trimming took off 7 bases at V and 2 bases at J, with 21 bases between the two ends. In DNA, the CDR3 is TGTGCCAGCATCACCCCAAAGGGGGACCGGCCTGGGGCCAACGTCCTGACTTTC. It specifies CASITPKGDRPGANVLTF.

The chain links TRBV6-5 to TRBJ2-5; the D is unclear. Trimming cost V 0 bases and J 0 bases, with 8 bases left between them. The CDR3 length is 15 residues. Germline lookup yields CDR1 MNHEY and CDR2 SVGAGI. The CDR3 here is CASSYSVGYQETQYF. The CDR3 bases are TGTGCCAGCAGTTACTCCGTGGGGTACCAAGAGACCCAGTACTTC.